Here is one T cell receptor (beta chain) with its context. The antigen is undetermined. Clones were sequenced by immunoSEQ multiplex PCR, and TCRdb holds only the in-frame ones, with some missing. Of over 25,000 clones in the sample, 86% were seen once. The sample belongs to a study of T cells in narcolepsy. In the study overall: Enrolled donors included narcolepsy type 1 or type 2 patients and healthy controls.

Trimming cost V 5 bases and J 1 base; bases outside gene matches: 3. The CDR3 has 15 amino acids. Germline CDR1 reads SGHTA; CDR2 reads FQGNSA. Study findings and constraints: No autoreactive T cell clone sequences appeared in some memory CD4+ repertoires. Healthy controls reportedly lacked the autoreactive clonotypes serially found in patients' blood. Same-patient CSF and blood CD4+ T cell clonotypes included HCRT-specific and TRIB2-specific autoreactive ones.

The sequencing sample was made of CD45RA- memory CD4+ T cells from PBMCs. This clonotype originated in a human donor with narcolepsy. The chain recombines TRBV7-2 with TRBJ2-5; 11 positions agree with TRBD2. The CDR3: CASSRTSGFQETQYF. CDR3 nucleotide sequence: TGTGCCAGCAGCCGGACTAGCGGGTTCCAAGAGACCCAGTACTTC.